The rows below give T cell receptor beta chains drawn from one sample of a study of metastatic and nonmetastatic thyroid tumors. TCRdb re-clonotyped the PCR reads through MiXCR. The data show around 26,000 clones, approximately 13% seen once. Sequencing was carried out using blood. These receptors came from a female donor with papillary thyroid cancer or a benign thyroid nodule (not recorded which). Some clones in this sample may be carry-over from other donors' samples. Each CDR3 is given without its conserved first and last residue. Fields, in order: V gene, J gene, CDR3 length, CDR3 protein.

TRBV11-2	TRBJ2-7	14	ASSEDRFGSSYEQY
TRBV4-2	TRBJ2-7	12	ASSQVRTGGEQY
TRBV14	TRBJ1-4	11	ASSLDHNEKLF
TRBV3-1	TRBJ2-3	11	ASSQYFTDTQY
TRBV7-9	TRBJ2-3	13	ASSLLGLATDTQY
TRBV5-1	TRBJ1-2	13	ASSASSGAGYGYT
TRBV10-3	TRBJ2-3	12	ATAGGSQGDTQY
TRBV10-1	TRBJ2-3	13	ASSETGGSTDTQY
TRBV18	TRBJ1-2	12	ASSPGSPLYGYT
TRBV3-1	TRBJ2-7	12	ASSQTSGSLEQY
TRBV10-1	TRBJ2-7	14	ASSEGLAGGLDEQY
TRBV12-3/TRBV12-4	TRBJ2-7	12	ASSFGRYSYEQY
TRBV6-2/TRBV6-3	TRBJ1-5	16	ASSQLLFSGAPPRSQH
TRBV5-1	TRBJ2-1	14	ASKDSGSRSYNEQF
TRBV6-1	TRBJ2-7	11	ASSQDRGHEQY
TRBV7-2	TRBJ2-2	13	ASSRATGASGELF
TRBV29-1	TRBJ2-1	12	SVVIAGGSNEQF
TRBV12-3/TRBV12-4	TRBJ2-1	12	ASSLRQGAGEQF
TRBV30	TRBJ1-4	10	AWSVQGRELF
TRBV19	TRBJ2-3	12	ASSATGGEDTQY
TRBV4-1	TRBJ1-1	14	ASSRTGQGSYTEAF
TRBV10-3	TRBJ1-3	11	AIREASGNTIY
TRBV20-1	TRBJ1-3	10	SAREGGNTIY
TRBV30	TRBJ1-3	11	AWGGGSGNTIY
TRBV2	TRBJ2-7	10	ASKQGMNEQY
TRBV19	TRBJ1-1	14	ASSMPTGVMNTEAF
TRBV11-2	TRBJ1-6	11	ASSRVQNSPLH
TRBV20-1	TRBJ2-7	10	SAGLQGGEQY
TRBV20-1	TRBJ2-7	12	SARAGGEAYGQY
TRBV18	TRBJ2-2	15	ASSPLRDRSLTGELF
TRBV19	TRBJ1-1	11	ASRPAGGTGAF
TRBV14	TRBJ2-7	14	ASSPLGSDRGQNKY
TRBV15	TRBJ1-5	12	ATSRSSANQPQH
TRBV4-3	TRBJ2-7	14	ASSQDRGRFTYEQY
TRBV10-3	TRBJ2-7	13	TTSDGTANTYEQY
TRBV6-2/TRBV6-3	TRBJ2-7	14	ASSYYPGLSSYEQY
TRBV27	TRBJ2-7	12	ASSLSPRTYEQY
TRBV4-1	TRBJ2-5	14	ASIRRLSGIQETQY
TRBV13	TRBJ2-7	12	AISAGTGYYEQY
TRBV7-2	TRBJ2-3	11	ASSEGTRGTQY
TRBV20-1	TRBJ2-5	10	SAGGQQETQC
TRBV5-1	TRBJ1-2	13	ASSSGQGAVYGYT
TRBV7-2	TRBJ2-1	12	ASSPDAGRNEQF